These 26 T cell receptor beta chains were sequenced from one sample in a study of cytomegalovirus exposure and HLA in healthy donors. The PCR was carried out with 60 Vbeta primers and 13 Jbeta primers. Only in-frame clones appear in the TCRdb table, and some are missing; sequencing was by immunoSEQ multiplex PCR. This sample has about 110,000 clones, with under 80% found just once. The sample comprised PBMCs. Source of these receptors: a woman in her 50s in good health and CMV-seropositive.

The gene calls are TRBV7-3 and TRBJ1-4; TRBD1 matches 10 bases. The CDR3 consists of 13 residues. The ends lost 6 bases at V and 10 bases at J; junction bases unmatched: 5. Germline V gene sequence: CDR1 SGHTA, CDR2 FQGTGA. CDR3 DNA sequence: TGTGCCAGCAGACGGAGGGACAGGGGAAAACTGTTTTTT. It is translated as CASRRRDRGKLFF.

The chain is built from TRBV2 and TRBJ1-5; perhaps TRBD1 as D (6 bases). Germline V gene data show CDR1 as SNHLY and CDR2 as FYNNEI. This CDR3 has 18 amino acids. The germline V and J ends were trimmed by 3 bases and 0 bases, with 18 bases remaining between them. CDR3 DNA: TGTGCCAGCAGTGACGGAGGGGGAGGGGGGGGTAGCAATCAGCCCCAGCATTTT. It codes for CASSDGGGGGGSNQPQHF.

This chain joins TRBV19 and TRBJ2-7, with 7 positions matching TRBD1. The V segment lost 5 bases and the J segment 6 bases; nucleotides outside the gene matches: 4. From germline, CDR1 is LNHDA and CDR2 SQIVND (reference sequence). This CDR3 contains 12 residues. The CDR3 here is CASSWPGGEQYF. CDR3 sequence (DNA): TGTGCCAGTAGTTGGCCAGGGGGCGAGCAGTACTTC.

The V call is TRBV6-5, the J call TRBJ1-2; D uncertain. Trimming took off 6 bases at V and 3 bases at J, with 17 bases between the two ends. CDR1 and CDR2 (germline): MNHEY, SVGAGI. CDR3 length equals 15 residues. CDR3 in amino acids: CASSPLEAGYYGYTF. The CDR3 nucleotides read TGTGCCAGCAGCCCACTTGAGGCCGGATACTATGGCTACACCTTC.

The count of this clone is one. The chain carries TRBV7-2 and TRBJ2-5; tentative D call: TRBD1 (5 bases). Trimming removed 0 bases at V and 5 bases at J, with 10 bases between. This CDR3 comprises 14 residues. Germline loops: CDR1 SGHTA, CDR2 FQGNSA. The CDR3 is CASSLAYRPETQYF. CDR3 bases: TGTGCCAGCAGCTTAGCGTACAGGCCGGAGACCCAGTACTTC.

The chain carries TRBV10-2 and TRBJ2-5; possible D gene TRBD1, 6 bases. CDR3 length: 14 residues. V lost 2 bases and J lost 5, with 12 bases in between. Germline-derived CDR1 and CDR2 are WSHSY and SAAADI. The CDR3 loop reads CASSEVAGDETQYF. The DNA of the CDR3 is TGCGCCAGCAGTGAGGTGGCAGGGGATGAGACCCAGTACTTC.

Turning to this clone: One end of the junction does not line up with germline, which may come from a read error. The rearrangement uses TRBV7-7 and TRBJ2-7; TRBD1 agrees at 10 bases. Germline V gene sequence: CDR1 SSHAT, CDR2 FNYEAQ (reference sequence). This CDR3 has 14 residues. Written as DNA, the CDR3 is TGTGCTAGCAGCTCCGGGACAGGGGCGACCTGGCAGTACTTC. Protein: CASSSGTGATWQYF.

The genes are TRBV5-5 and TRBJ2-7; the match to TRBD1 covers 10 bases. The junction had 9 bases not matched to a gene; V was cut back by 6 bases and J by 12 bases. The germline CDR1 and CDR2 sequences are SGHKS and YYEKEE (reference sequence). The CDR3 sequence is 12 residues long. CDR3 loop: CASTVGTGDMYF. The DNA for the CDR3 is TGTGCCAGCACCGTCGGGACAGGGGATATGTACTTC.

With regard to this clone: A junction boundary mismatches the germline segment, possibly from a read error. This chain connects TRBV7-9 to TRBJ2-7; TRBD1 is a possible D gene (7 bases). The CDR3 length is 18 residues. Germline-derived CDR1 and CDR2 are SEHNR and FQNEAQ (reference sequence). CDR3 region: CSSSLAAGGTLFSYEQYF. In nucleotides, the CDR3 is TGTTCCAGCAGCTTAGCGGCAGGGGGGACCCTATTCTCCTACGAGCAGTACTTC.

The V and J genes are TRBV7-9 and TRBJ2-7, with 10 bases aligning to TRBD1. V lost 3 bases and J lost 6; bases outside the gene matches: 5. The CDR3 has 14 amino acids. Looked up from germline, CDR1 is SEHNR and CDR2 is FQNEAQ (reference sequence). The CDR3 sequence is CASSFPGQGTEQYF. In DNA form, the CDR3 reads TGTGCCAGCAGCTTTCCGGGACAGGGGACCGAGCAGTACTTC. Drawing the rest from reference TRBV7-9 and TRBJ2-7, the complete variable domain is DTGVSQNPRHKITKRGQNVTFRCDPISEHNRLYWYRQTLGQGPEFLTYFQNEAQLEKSRLLSDRFSAERPKGSFSTLEIQRTEQGDSAMYLCASSFPGQGTEQYFGPGTRLTVT.

The CDR3 nucleotides read TGTGCCAGCAGCCCGCGCCCGGGAAATGAGCAGTTCTTC. It encodes CASSPRPGNEQFF. V is TRBV7-2 and J is TRBJ2-1; TRBD2 is a possible D gene (5 bases). The V gene's germline CDR1 is SGHTA and CDR2 FQGNSA. V was shortened by 5 bases and J by 7 bases, with 12 bases between the two germline ends. The CDR3 spans 13 residues.

This clone was seen just once. The V gene is TRBV29-1, the J gene TRBJ2-7; 13 bases match TRBD2. V was clipped by 4 bases and J by 7 bases; unmatched bases: 7. This CDR3 contains 14 residues. CDR1 SQVTM and CDR2 ANQGSEA come from the germline V gene. The CDR3 spells CSVVLAGGPREQYF. DNA of the CDR3: TGCAGCGTTGTACTAGCGGGAGGGCCTCGGGAGCAGTACTTC.

DNA of the CDR3: TGTGCCAGCAGCCCAGGACAGGGGAAGCACAATGAGCAGTTCTTC. Translation gives CASSPGQGKHNEQFF. The chain has TRBV4-2 and TRBJ2-1; 9 nucleotides align to TRBD1. V dropped 4 bases and J dropped 5; count of bases not matched to a gene: 6. The germline V gene has CDR1 LGHNA and CDR2 YNFKEQ. The CDR3 runs to 15 residues.

The gene calls are TRBV7-3 and TRBJ2-6; a possible D gene is TRBD2 (5 bases). Deletions cut 4 bases from V and 0 bases from J, with 13 bases between. Per germline, CDR1 SGHTA and CDR2 FQGTGA. The CDR3 covers 17 residues. CDR3 DNA sequence: TGTGCCAGCAGCTCCACTGCGGGCATCTCTGGGGCCAACGTCCTGACTTTC. It specifies CASSSTAGISGANVLTF.

The chain is built from TRBV5-1 and TRBJ1-2; TRBD1 matches at 7 bases. The germline V gene encodes CDR1 SGHRS and CDR2 YFSETQ. The CDR3 is 15 amino acids. V lost 2 bases to trimming and J lost 5 bases; unmatched junction nucleotides: 9. The DNA for the CDR3 is TGCGCCAGCAGCTTAAGGGGACAGCTAATGTATGGCTACACCTTC. As protein: CASSLRGQLMYGYTF. Combining the CDR3 with reference TRBV5-1 and TRBJ1-2 gives the whole variable domain KAGVTQTPRYLIKTRGQQVTLSCSPISGHRSVSWYQQTPGQGLQFLFEYFSETQRNKGNFPGRFSGRQFSNSRSEMNVSTLELGDSALYLCASSLRGQLMYGYTFGSGTRLTVV.

The sample holds a few counts of this clone. The genes are TRBV27 and TRBJ2-1, with TRBD1 matching over 8 bases. From germline, CDR1 is MNHEY and CDR2 SMNVEV (reference sequence). J gave up 1 base and V 5 bases, and 4 bases lay outside the gene matches. CDR3 length equals 15 residues. Here the CDR3 reads CASSPGQGSYNEQFF. The CDR3 DNA reads TGTGCCAGCAGTCCAGGACAGGGTTCCTACAATGAGCAGTTCTTC.

Here the CDR3 DNA reads TGTGCCAGCAATTTTAACCAGAAAGAGACCCAGTACTTC. Translation: CASNFNQKETQYF. The V and J genes are TRBV2 and TRBJ2-5; no clear D gene. Germline values: CDR1 SNHLY, CDR2 FYNNEI. The ends were cut back, 7 bases at V and 3 bases at J, with 12 bases in the middle. The CDR3 has 13 amino acids.

This rearrangement joins TRBV21-1 to TRBJ2-3; no check of the table's D call, TRBD2, against the DNA was made. TRBV21-1 is a documented pseudogene. The CDR3 has 18 amino acids. This CDR3 is CATEPGLAGDFLADTQYF. The DNA of the CDR3 is TGTGCCACTGAGCCGGGACTAGCGGGAGACTTCCTAGCAGATACGCAGTATTTT.

Notes on this clone: One end of the junction does not line up with germline, which may come from a read error. The CDR3: CASGGQGGVGKNSQYF. The DNA of the CDR3 is TGTGCCAGTGGGGGACAGGGGGGAGTGGGCAAAAACAGTCAGTACTTC. The rearrangement uses TRBV19 and TRBJ2-4, with 11 positions matching TRBD1. Germline lookup yields CDR1 LNHDA and CDR2 SQIVND (reference sequence). The CDR3 has 16 residues.

The rearrangement joins TRBV19 to TRBJ2-1, with 9 nucleotides matching TRBD1. This CDR3 is built from 15 residues. With V trimmed by 8 bases and J by 10 bases, 15 bases remained unmatched. Germline V CDR1 and CDR2: LNHDA, SQIVND (reference sequence). The CDR3 DNA reads TGTGCCAGTGGGCAACCGGGACAGGGCCCTCCGGAGCAGTTCTTC. Residues: CASGQPGQGPPEQFF.

V gene TRBV27 combines with J gene TRBJ2-7, with a weak D call TRBD2 (6 bases). This CDR3 is built from 16 residues. V lost 5 bases to trimming and J lost 2 bases, with 19 bases between them. The germline V gene encodes CDR1 MNHEY and CDR2 SMNVEV (reference sequence). DNA for the CDR3: TGTGCCAGCAGTAAGACTAGTGGTGGAAATACCTACGAGCAGTACTTC. Its protein is CASSKTSGGNTYEQYF.

This chain links TRBV9 with TRBJ2-7; no reliable D call. The V gene's germline CDR1 is SGDLS and CDR2 YYNGEE. V shed 4 bases and J shed 5 bases, with 7 bases lying between them. This CDR3 contains 11 residues. The CDR3 is CASSSGNEQYF. The CDR3 bases are TGTGCCAGCAGCTCAGGAAACGAGCAGTACTTC.

The gene calls are TRBV4-3 and TRBJ2-3; D might be TRBD1 (5 bases). Between the trimmed V and J ends, which lost 3 bases and 5 bases, there was a span of 15 bases. This CDR3 has 15 amino acids. Germline V CDR1 and CDR2: LGHNA, YSLEER. The DNA of the CDR3 is TGCGCCAGCAGCCAGAGTTTCGACAGACAAGATACGCAGTATTTT. Its protein is CASSQSFDRQDTQYF.

In DNA, the CDR3 is TGTGCCAGCACGAGACAGGGGGGCACCGGGGAGCTGTTTTTT. It translates to CASTRQGGTGELFF. The gene calls are TRBV2 and TRBJ2-2; TRBD1 agrees at 9 bases. CDR1 is SNHLY, CDR2 FYNNEI, per germline. The CDR3 runs to 14 residues. Unmatched junction bases numbered 4, after V lost 7 bases and J lost 4 bases.

The J gene is TRBJ1-6, the V gene TRBV9, with D tentatively TRBD1 (6 bases). Trimming removed 3 bases at V and 9 bases at J, with 16 bases between. The germline V gene encodes CDR1 SGDLS and CDR2 YYNGEE. This CDR3 has 15 amino acids. The CDR3 DNA reads TGTGCCAGCAGCGCCATCACAGGGCAAGGTTCACCCCTCCACTTT. Its protein is CASSAITGQGSPLHF.

The chain has TRBV11-1 and TRBJ2-3; D is possibly TRBD2 (5 bases). This CDR3 spans 16 amino acids. Germline CDR1 and CDR2: SGHAT and FQDESV (reference sequence). Trimming removed 5 bases at V and 1 base at J, with 16 bases between. The CDR3 sequence: CASSPTGISGTDTQYF. CDR3 DNA: TGTGCCAGCAGCCCCACTGGTATTAGCGGCACAGATACGCAGTATTTT.